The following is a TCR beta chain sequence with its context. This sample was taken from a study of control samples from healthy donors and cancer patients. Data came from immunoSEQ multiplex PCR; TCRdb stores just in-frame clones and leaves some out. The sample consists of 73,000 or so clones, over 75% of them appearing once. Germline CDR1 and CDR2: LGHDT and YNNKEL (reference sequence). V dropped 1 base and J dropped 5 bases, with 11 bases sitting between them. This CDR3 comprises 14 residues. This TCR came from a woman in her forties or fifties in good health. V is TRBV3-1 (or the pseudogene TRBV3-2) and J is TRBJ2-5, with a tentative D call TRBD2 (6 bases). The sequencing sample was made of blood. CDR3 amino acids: CASSQGLVGETQYF. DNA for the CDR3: TGTGCCAGCAGCCAAGGACTAGTAGGGGAGACCCAGTACTTC.